The 27 T cell receptor beta chains reported below all come from one sample, sequenced in a study of OX40 agonist ivuxolimab in advanced cancers. Receptor amplification or capture employed the immunoSEQ multiplex PCR assay. Sourced from immuneACCESS, this table was stored by TCRdb with only in-frame sequences that have V and J called. A share of the clones is absent; for the studies checked, an unresolved V gene accounts for under half, and the remainder has no known explanation. This sample lists some 100,000 clones; around 91% were detected once. 0.65% to 0.85% of the sample is taken by the ten largest. Sequenced material: CD4+ or CD8+ T cells sorted from blood, taken in a trial of the OX40 agonist ivuxolimab. Receptors originate from an adult with an advanced solid tumor such as melanoma, head and neck, liver or kidney cancer.

The CDR3 spells CASSELGQGASGYTF. The CDR3 DNA is TGTGCCAGCAGTGAGTTAGGACAGGGGGCTTCGGGCTACACCTTC. This sequence joins TRBV2 and TRBJ1-2; 11 nucleotides agree with TRBD1. V shed 3 bases and J 8 bases; nucleotides not matched to a gene: 8. Germline V gene lookup returns CDR1 SNHLY and CDR2 FYNNEI. The length of the CDR3 is 15 residues.

The V and J genes are TRBV29-1 and TRBJ2-5; the match to TRBD2 covers 7 bases. The CDR3 covers 12 residues. CDR1 is SQVTM and CDR2 is ANQGSEA in the germline V gene. V shed 3 bases, J shed 4 bases, and the junction held 2 bases outside the gene matches. The CDR3 loop is CSVDRLAETQYF. In DNA, the CDR3 is TGCAGCGTTGACCGACTAGCAGAGACCCAGTACTTC.

The chain links TRBV6-6 to TRBJ1-2, with 12 bases that match TRBD1. Germline assignment: CDR1 MNHNY and CDR2 SVGAGI (reference sequence). The CDR3 loop spans 16 amino acids. V trimming: 7 bases; J trimming: 5 bases; junction bases outside the gene matches: 11. The CDR3 DNA reads as TGTGCCAGCATTCGCCTCGGGACAGGGGGCTGGTATGGCTACACCTTC. Translated: CASIRLGTGGWYGYTF.

The chain links TRBV12-5 to TRBJ2-7, with 8 bases that match TRBD1. This CDR3 region has 16 residues. The germline V gene encodes CDR1 LGHNT and CDR2 FRNRAP. The V gene end was trimmed by 0 bases and the J gene end by 1 base; junction bases not matched to a gene: 5. Here the CDR3 DNA reads TGTGCTAGTGGTTTGGTACGGACAGGGCCTTCCTACGAGCAGTACTTC. Its translation: CASGLVRTGPSYEQYF.

CDR3 sequence: CASSRVGSKNIQYF. The CDR3 DNA reads TGCGCCAGCAGTCGAGTGGGGTCCAAAAACATTCAGTACTTC. V is TRBV23-1 and J is TRBJ2-4; D call uncertain. TRBV23-1 is placed among ORFs of uncertain function. V was trimmed by 4 bases and J by 2 bases, leaving 9 bases between them. There are 14 residues in the CDR3.

This chain connects TRBV7-9 to TRBJ1-1, with a tentative D call TRBD1 (6 bases). The V and J ends lost 5 bases and 8 bases respectively, with 15 bases between them. Looked up from germline, CDR1 is SEHNR and CDR2 is FQNEAQ (reference sequence). The CDR3 is 13 residues long. The CDR3 loop is CASSERGDSEAFF. In nucleotides, the CDR3 is TGTGCCAGCAGCGAAAGGGGGGACTCAGAAGCTTTCTTT.

The genes are TRBV4-3 and TRBJ1-4; tentatively, D is TRBD1 (6 bases). V was pared by 0 bases and J by 8 bases, with 13 bases between. CDR1 is LGHNA, CDR2 YSLEER, per germline. The CDR3 sequence is 15 residues long. The DNA for the CDR3 is TGCGCCAGCAGCCAAGATTTCAGGGGTTTGGAAAAACTGTTTTTT. This codes for CASSQDFRGLEKLFF.

The V call is TRBV7-3, the J call TRBJ2-1, with D possibly being TRBD1 (5 bases). This CDR3 contains 16 residues. Germline loops: CDR1 SGHTA, CDR2 FQGTGA. V lost 5 bases and J lost 6, with 20 bases in between. The CDR3 is CASSRSQGRVGNEQFF. CDR3 in DNA: TGTGCCAGCAGCCGTTCTCAGGGCCGCGTGGGCAATGAGCAGTTCTTC.

The J gene is TRBJ1-1, the V gene TRBV2; the match to TRBD1 covers 10 bases. The V gene end was trimmed by 4 bases and the J gene end by 10 bases; junction bases not matched to a gene: 15. The CDR3 spans 16 residues. The germline CDR1 and CDR2 sequences are SNHLY and FYNNEI. The CDR3 region is CASSARRTGGLTGAFF. The DNA for the CDR3 is TGTGCCAGCAGTGCAAGACGGACAGGGGGTTTGACGGGAGCTTTCTTT.

The chain employs TRBV10-3 and TRBJ2-1; 8 nucleotides align to TRBD2. CDR1 is ENHRY and CDR2 is SYGVKD in the germline V gene. V lost 4 bases, J lost 3 bases, and 2 bases stayed unmatched. The CDR3 has 14 amino acids. CDR3 sequence reads: CAISALADYNEQFF. In nucleotides, the CDR3 is TGTGCCATCAGTGCACTAGCGGACTACAATGAGCAGTTCTTC.

V is TRBV7-2 and J is TRBJ1-5; D possibly corresponds to TRBD1 (6 bases). The CDR3 has 16 amino acids. Trimming removed 2 bases at V and 4 bases at J, with 15 bases between. In germline, CDR1 is SGHTA, CDR2 FQGNSA. In nucleotides, the CDR3 is TGTGCCAGCAGCTTAATATTTGGGCAGGGGAATCAGCCCCAGCATTTT. It translates to CASSLIFGQGNQPQHF.

V is TRBV2 and J is TRBJ1-2; the D gene is possibly TRBD1 (5 bases). The CDR3 is 13 amino acids. Germline CDR1 and CDR2: SNHLY and FYNNEI. The V end lost 2 bases, the J end lost 6 bases, and 10 bases lay between the germline ends. The CDR3 sequence is CASSEPGLNGYTF. As DNA, the CDR3 is TGTGCCAGCAGTGAACCAGGGTTAAATGGCTACACCTTC.

The genes are TRBV9 and TRBJ1-1, with D unresolved. Looked up from germline, CDR1 is SGDLS and CDR2 is YYNGEE. The V end was cut by 4 bases, the J end by 3 bases, with 16 bases between. This CDR3 has 15 amino acids. The CDR3 DNA follows: TGTGCCAGCAGCCCCGGTGCCTTCGCGTACACTGAAGCTTTCTTT. Its protein product is CASSPGAFAYTEAFF.

This clone was counted once. The chain employs TRBV10-3 and TRBJ1-1; 7 bases are a match to TRBD1. The CDR3 consists of 14 residues. J was trimmed by 5 bases and V by 6 bases; bases with no gene match: 9. Germline CDR1 and CDR2: ENHRY and SYGVKD. CDR3 sequence reads: CAISSRGEGTEAFF. CDR3 bases: TGTGCCATCAGCTCCAGGGGGGAGGGGACTGAAGCTTTCTTT.

The chain uses TRBV7-9 and TRBJ2-7; TRBD2 matches 9 bases. CDR1 and CDR2 (germline): SEHNR, FQNEAQ (reference sequence). The CDR3 runs 18 residues. After removal of 1 base from V and 1 base from J, the junction contained 11 bases not matched to a gene. The CDR3, as DNA: TGTGCCAGCAGCTTAGTAGGGGGTTGGCTAGCGGGGTCCTACGAGCAGTACTTC. This encodes CASSLVGGWLAGSYEQYF.

The rearrangement uses TRBV28 and TRBJ2-3; TRBD2 might be the D (5 bases). There are 14 residues in the CDR3. V was cut by 6 bases and J by 2 bases, with 12 bases left in between. Germline V CDR1 and CDR2: MDHEN, SYDVKM. The CDR3 DNA reads as TGTGCCAGCAGCCCGAGGGCGAACACAGATACGCAGTATTTT. Translating it yields CASSPRANTDTQYF.

This chain connects TRBV30 to TRBJ2-3; D is undetermined. There are 14 residues in the CDR3. Germline V gene lookup returns CDR1 GTSNPN and CDR2 SVGIG (reference sequence). The germline V and J ends were trimmed by 0 bases and 3 bases, with 10 bases remaining between them. As DNA, the CDR3 is TGTGCCTGGAGTGTTGGCCTCCAGACAGATACGCAGTATTTT. This translates into CAWSVGLQTDTQYF.

The chain couples TRBV20-1 to TRBJ1-1, with 10 bases aligning to TRBD1. This CDR3 has 11 residues. Germline assignment: CDR1 DFQATT and CDR2 SNEGSKA (reference sequence). V shed 8 bases and J 11 bases; nucleotides not matched to a gene: 8. CDR3 DNA sequence: TGCAGTCTGACAGGGGGCGACGCGGCTTTCTTT. Protein sequence: CSLTGGDAAFF.

CDR3 DNA: TGTGCCAGCAGTTTATTAGGGACTAGCACAGATACGCAGTATTTT. This codes for CASSLLGTSTDTQYF. V and J are TRBV28 and TRBJ2-3; D is perhaps TRBD2 (6 bases). Germline CDR1 MDHEN, CDR2 SYDVKM. V dropped 1 base and J dropped 0 bases, with 8 bases sitting between them. The CDR3 spans 15 residues.

The chain links TRBV30 to TRBJ2-1; 11 bases are a match to TRBD2. The CDR3 runs to 14 residues. Germline V CDR1 and CDR2: GTSNPN, SVGIG (reference sequence). After removal of 3 bases from V and 10 bases from J, the junction contained 8 bases not matched to a gene. The chain's CDR3 is CAWRLLAGAGEQFF. The CDR3 bases are TGTGCCTGGAGATTACTAGCGGGAGCGGGGGAGCAGTTCTTC.

J is TRBJ1-6 and V is TRBV19; 7 bases are shared with TRBD1. Germline V gene lookup returns CDR1 LNHDA and CDR2 SQIVND (reference sequence). The V segment lost 7 bases and the J segment 10 bases; nucleotides outside the gene matches: 13. The CDR3 contains 15 residues. DNA for the CDR3: TGTGCCAGTACCACCCGACAGGGAGGGGACTCACCCCTCCACTTT. Its translation is CASTTRQGGDSPLHF.

The V and J genes are TRBV11-2 and TRBJ2-5; 10 bases are shared with TRBD2. Unmatched junction bases numbered 7, after V lost 5 bases and J lost 4 bases. Germline lookup yields CDR1 SGHAT and CDR2 FQNNGV. CDR3 length: 15 amino acids. The CDR3: CASSTSGRAGETQYF. The CDR3, as DNA: TGTGCCAGCAGCACCAGCGGGAGGGCCGGAGAGACCCAGTACTTC.

CDR3 coding DNA: TGTGCCAGCACCTTAGGACTAGCGGGAACAGGTCGGGAGACCCAGTACTTC. It specifies CASTLGLAGTGRETQYF. The chain joins TRBV2 to TRBJ2-5; 12 positions agree with TRBD2. Per germline, CDR1 SNHLY and CDR2 FYNNEI. The CDR3 contains 17 residues. J gave up 5 bases and V 7 bases, and 14 bases lay outside the gene matches.

The chain carries TRBV7-8 and TRBJ1-1, with D tentatively TRBD1 (6 bases). The CDR3 spans 19 residues. V was cut by 0 bases and J by 4 bases, with 24 bases left in between. CDR1 is SGHVS and CDR2 is FQNEAQ in the germline V gene. The CDR3 protein is CASSLAYVGGVSVRTEAFF. In DNA, the CDR3 is TGTGCCAGCAGCTTAGCGTATGTGGGGGGCGTTTCCGTGCGCACTGAAGCTTTCTTT.

The chain links TRBV28 to TRBJ1-5, with D unclear. Germline-derived CDR1 and CDR2 are MDHEN and SYDVKM. The CDR3 covers 14 residues. Between the trimmed V and J ends, which lost 4 bases and 0 bases, there was a span of 7 bases. The chain's CDR3 is CASSSWASNQPQHF. CDR3 bases: TGTGCCAGCAGTTCCTGGGCTAGCAATCAGCCCCAGCATTTT. Full variable domain (remainder filled in from reference TRBV28 and TRBJ1-5): DVKVTQSSRYLVKRTGEKVFLECVQDMDHENMFWYRQDPGLGLRLIYFSYDVKMKEKGDIPEGYSVSREKKERFSLILESASTNQTSMYLCASSSWASNQPQHFGDGTRLSIL.

The chain links TRBV11-2 to TRBJ2-5; TRBD2 matches at 8 bases. Germline CDR1 reads SGHAT; CDR2 reads FQNNGV. Trimming cost V 5 bases and J 5 bases; bases outside gene matches: 16. The CDR3 is 17 residues long. In DNA, the CDR3 is TGTGCCAGCAGCCGCGACTACGGGAGGGGTGGGGCGGAGACCCAGTACTTC. This translates into CASSRDYGRGGAETQYF.

The chain has TRBV30 and TRBJ1-5, with TRBD1 as a possible D gene (6 bases). There are 13 residues in the CDR3. The ends were cut back, 1 base at V and 5 bases at J, with 9 bases in the middle. Germline V gene lookup returns CDR1 GTSNPN and CDR2 SVGIG (reference sequence). This CDR3 is CAWSARGDQPQHF. The CDR3, as DNA: TGTGCCTGGAGTGCCAGGGGAGATCAGCCCCAGCATTTT.